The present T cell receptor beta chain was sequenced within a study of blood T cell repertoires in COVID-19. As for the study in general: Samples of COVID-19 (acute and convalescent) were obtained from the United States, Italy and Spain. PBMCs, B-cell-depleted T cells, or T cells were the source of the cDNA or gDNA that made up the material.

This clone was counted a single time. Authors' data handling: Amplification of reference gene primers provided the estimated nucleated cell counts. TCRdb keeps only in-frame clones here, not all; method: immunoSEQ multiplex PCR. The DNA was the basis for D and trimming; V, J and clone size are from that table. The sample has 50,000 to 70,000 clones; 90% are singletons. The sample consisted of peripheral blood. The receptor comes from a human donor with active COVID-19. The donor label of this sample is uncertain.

The CDR3 loop reads CASSQDGNSAYNEQFF. As DNA, the CDR3 is TGTGCCAGCAGCCAAGATGGTAATAGTGCCTACAATGAGCAGTTCTTC. The genes are TRBV3-1 (or the pseudogene TRBV3-2) and TRBJ2-1; no definite D call. The CDR3 totals 16 residues. The germline CDR1 and CDR2 sequences are LGHDT and YNNKEL (reference sequence). The ends were cut back, 0 bases at V and 2 bases at J, with 11 bases in the middle.